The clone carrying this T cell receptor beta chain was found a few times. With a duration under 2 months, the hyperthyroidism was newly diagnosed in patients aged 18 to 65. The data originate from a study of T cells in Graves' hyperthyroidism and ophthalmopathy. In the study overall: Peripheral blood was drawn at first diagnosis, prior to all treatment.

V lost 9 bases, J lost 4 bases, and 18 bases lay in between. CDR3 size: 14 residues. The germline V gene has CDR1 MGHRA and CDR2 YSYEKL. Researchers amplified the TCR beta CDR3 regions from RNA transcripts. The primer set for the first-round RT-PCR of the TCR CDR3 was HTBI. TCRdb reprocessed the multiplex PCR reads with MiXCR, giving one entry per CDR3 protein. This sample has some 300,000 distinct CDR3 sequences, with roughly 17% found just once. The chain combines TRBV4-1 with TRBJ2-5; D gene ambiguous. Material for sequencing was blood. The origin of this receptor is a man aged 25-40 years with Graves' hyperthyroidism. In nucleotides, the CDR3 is TGCGCCAGGGGCCCAAGACCCCGCGGAGAGACCCAGTACTTC. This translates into CARGPRPRGETQYF.